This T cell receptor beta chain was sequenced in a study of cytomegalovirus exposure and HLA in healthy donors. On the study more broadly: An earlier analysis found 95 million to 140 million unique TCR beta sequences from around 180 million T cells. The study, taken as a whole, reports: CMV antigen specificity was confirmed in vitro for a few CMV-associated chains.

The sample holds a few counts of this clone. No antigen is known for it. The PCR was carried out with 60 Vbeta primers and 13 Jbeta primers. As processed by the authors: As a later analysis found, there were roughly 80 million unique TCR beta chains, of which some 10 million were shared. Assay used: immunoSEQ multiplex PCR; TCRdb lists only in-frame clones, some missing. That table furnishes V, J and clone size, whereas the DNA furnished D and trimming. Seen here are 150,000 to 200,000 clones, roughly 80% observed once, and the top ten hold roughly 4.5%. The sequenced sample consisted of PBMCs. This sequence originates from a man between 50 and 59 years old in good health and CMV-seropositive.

The CDR3 spells CASSPTTGVRTEAFF. Written as DNA, the CDR3 is TGTGCCAGCAGCCCGACGACAGGGGTAAGGACTGAAGCTTTCTTT. J is TRBJ1-1 and V is TRBV5-5; 8 nucleotides align to TRBD1. The ends lost 4 bases at V and 5 bases at J; junction bases unmatched: 10. The CDR3 contains 15 residues. Germline values: CDR1 SGHKS, CDR2 YYEKEE (reference sequence). Looking up the rest from reference TRBV5-5 and TRBJ1-1 gives the full variable domain: DAGVTQSPTHLIKTRGQQVTLRCSPISGHKSVSWYQQVLGQGPQFIFQYYEKEERGRGNFPDRFSARQFPNYSSELNVNALLLGDSALYLCASSPTTGVRTEAFFGQGTRLTVV.